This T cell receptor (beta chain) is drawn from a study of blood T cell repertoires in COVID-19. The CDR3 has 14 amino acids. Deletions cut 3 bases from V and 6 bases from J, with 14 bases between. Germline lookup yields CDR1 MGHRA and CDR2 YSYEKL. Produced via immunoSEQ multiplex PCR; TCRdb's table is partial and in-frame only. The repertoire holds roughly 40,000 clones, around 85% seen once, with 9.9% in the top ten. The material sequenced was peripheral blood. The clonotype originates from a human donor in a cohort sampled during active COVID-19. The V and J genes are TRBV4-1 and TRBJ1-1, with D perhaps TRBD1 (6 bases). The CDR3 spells CASSQGARGPEAFF. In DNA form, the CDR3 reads TGCGCCAGCAGCCAGGGAGCCAGGGGCCCTGAAGCTTTCTTT.